The present entry profiles one T cell receptor (beta chain) with its context. The sample originates from a study of blood T cell repertoires in COVID-19. Whole-study context: The United States, Italy and Spain provided the acute and convalescent COVID-19 samples. The cDNA or gDNA used as material had been derived from T cells, B-cell-depleted T cells, or PBMCs.

In the original processing: Reference gene primer amplification yielded estimated nucleated cell counts. This table comes from immunoSEQ multiplex PCR, and its TCRdb copy is limited to in-frame clones, with some not included. The V and J calls and clone size come from that table; D and trimming were worked out from the DNA. The profile covers roughly 200,000 clones, with around nine tenths appearing a single time and around a fifth taken by the ten largest. This CDR3 region has 14 residues. Germline lookup yields CDR1 MDHEN and CDR2 SYDVKM. The J segment lost 5 bases and the V segment lost 5 bases, leaving 7 bases of the junction unmatched.

This receptor was identified in a man aged 55-75 years with active or convalescent COVID-19. This sequence joins TRBV28 and TRBJ1-1, with 8 nucleotides matching TRBD1. Specimen: peripheral blood. Here the CDR3 reads CASSTDRVGTEAFF. For the CDR3, the DNA is TGTGCCAGCAGTACGGACAGGGTGGGAACTGAAGCTTTCTTT.